Reported below is one TCR beta chain. This sample was included in a study of monozygotic twins with inflammatory bowel disease. From the 5' RACE reads, TCRdb lists one entry per CDR3 protein and no DNA. The sample holds approximately 140,000 distinct CDR3 sequences. CDR3 length: 15 amino acids. V is TRBV12-3 or TRBV12-4 and J is TRBJ1-2; TCRdb reports TRBD1, a call that lacks DNA to check it against. The source material was blood. The TCR comes from a human donor with ulcerative colitis or Crohn's disease, or a healthy co-twin of an affected twin (not recorded which). The CDR3 protein is CASSSTDRGLGGYTF.